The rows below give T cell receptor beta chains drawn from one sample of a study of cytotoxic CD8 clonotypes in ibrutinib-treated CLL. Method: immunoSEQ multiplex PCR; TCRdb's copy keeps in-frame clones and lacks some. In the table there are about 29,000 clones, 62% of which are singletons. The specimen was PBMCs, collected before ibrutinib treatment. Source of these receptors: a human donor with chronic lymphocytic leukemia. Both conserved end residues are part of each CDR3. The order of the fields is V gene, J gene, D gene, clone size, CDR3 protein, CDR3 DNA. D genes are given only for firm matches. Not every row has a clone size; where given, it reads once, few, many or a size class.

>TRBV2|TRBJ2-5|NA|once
CASSPGVPQYF
TGTGCCAGCAGCCCTGGGGTGCCCCAGTACTTC
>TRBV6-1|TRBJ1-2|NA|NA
CASSPESPSGYTF
TGTGCCAGCAGTCCTGAGTCCCCTAGCGGCTACACCTTC
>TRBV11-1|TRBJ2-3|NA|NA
CASSFRGYAPDTQYF
TGTGCCAGCAGCTTTAGGGGGTACGCCCCAGATACGCAGTATTTT
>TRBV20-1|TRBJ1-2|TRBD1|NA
CSDRGDYGYTF
TGCAGCGACAGGGGGGACTATGGCTACACCTTC
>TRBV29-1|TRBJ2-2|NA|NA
CSVDWPGRTGELFF
TGCAGCGTTGATTGGCCAGGTCGCACCGGGGAGCTGTTTTTT
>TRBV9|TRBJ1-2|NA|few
CASSDPVYGYTF
TGTGCCAGCAGCGACCCGGTCTATGGCTACACCTTC
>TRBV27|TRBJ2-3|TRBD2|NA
CASSGLAADTQYF
TGTGCCAGCAGTGGACTAGCAGCAGATACGCAGTATTTT
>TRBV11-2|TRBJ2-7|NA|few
CASQLDEQYF
TGTGCCAGCCAGTTAGACGAGCAGTACTTC
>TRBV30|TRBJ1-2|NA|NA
CAWSWVGAQGYTF
TGTGCCTGGAGTTGGGTCGGGGCACAGGGCTACACCTTC
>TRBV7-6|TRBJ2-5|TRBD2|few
CASTEGLGWETQYF
TGTGCCAGCACCGAGGGACTAGGGTGGGAGACCCAGTACTTC
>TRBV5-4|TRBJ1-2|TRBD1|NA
CASRPDRVGYGYTF
TGTGCCAGCAGACCGGACAGGGTGGGGTATGGCTACACCTTC
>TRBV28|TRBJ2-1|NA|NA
CASRETQGEQFF
TGTGCCAGCAGAGAGACTCAGGGTGAGCAGTTCTTC
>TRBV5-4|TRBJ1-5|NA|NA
CASSLEDQPQHF
TGTGCCAGCAGCTTGGAAGATCAGCCCCAGCATTTT
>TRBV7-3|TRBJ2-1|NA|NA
CASSPDTYNEQFF
TGTGCCAGCAGCCCAGACACTTACAATGAGCAGTTCTTC
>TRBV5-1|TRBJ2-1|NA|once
CASSPSEVNGEQFF
TGCGCCAGCAGCCCCTCAGAGGTAAATGGTGAGCAGTTCTTC
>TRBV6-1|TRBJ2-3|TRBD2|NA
CASSASGGPQYTDTQYF
TGTGCCAGCAGTGCTAGCGGGGGGCCCCAATACACAGATACGCAGTATTTT